This TCR beta chain was obtained from a study of cytomegalovirus exposure and HLA in healthy donors. Study-wide results and caveats: Most subjects' HLA-A and HLA-B alleles were reportedly predicted from TCR beta sequences. Sequencing depth roughly uniform across donors was assumed in presence/absence analyses. Some V segments, including TRBV6-2 and TRBV6-3, were excluded as indistinguishable.

This clone appeared a single time. Its antigen is not known. The CDR3 sequence is 14 residues long. V lost 6 bases, J lost 0 bases, and 10 bases lay in between. Germline CDR1 reads MNHEY; CDR2 reads SVGAGI. Both 60 Vbeta primers and 13 Jbeta primers went into the PCR. The data were produced by immunoSEQ multiplex PCR, yet TCRdb's version contains in-frame clones alone and is incomplete. This repertoire shows 150,000 to 200,000 clones, around 84% found once; its top ten account for roughly 1.9%. The chain uses TRBV6-5 and TRBJ2-3; D perhaps matches TRBD1 (6 bases). This receptor was identified in a woman under 30 in good health and CMV-seronegative. The sequencing sample was made of PBMCs. The CDR3 sequence: CASSRRGSTDTQYF. Here the CDR3 DNA reads TGTGCCAGCAGCCGCAGGGGAAGCACAGATACGCAGTATTTT.